These 9 T cell receptor beta chains share one sample of origin, sequenced in a study of blood T cell repertoires in COVID-19. Data came from immunoSEQ multiplex PCR; TCRdb stores just in-frame clones and leaves some out. This table has roughly 100,000 clones, about four fifths appearing once. The material sequenced was peripheral blood. The receptors were gathered from a middle-aged man with active or convalescent COVID-19.

This chain uses TRBV11-2 with TRBJ2-7, with a possible D match to TRBD2 (5 bases). Trimming took off 5 bases at V and 2 bases at J, with 10 bases between the two ends. The CDR3 runs 13 residues. Germline CDR1 SGHAT, CDR2 FQNNGV. The CDR3 coding sequence is TGTGCCAGCAGCATTGGACTTACCTACGAGCAGTACTTC. Amino acid sequence: CASSIGLTYEQYF.

This clone appeared a single time. The chain has TRBV9 and TRBJ2-2; the match to TRBD2 covers 10 bases. Germline CDR1 and CDR2: SGDLS and YYNGEE. The CDR3 loop spans 16 amino acids. V lost 4 bases, J lost 1 base, and 4 bases stayed unmatched. The CDR3 sequence is CASSISGGLNTGELFF. In DNA form, the CDR3 reads TGTGCCAGCAGCATTAGCGGGGGGCTGAACACCGGGGAGCTGTTTTTT.

CDR3 residues: CASSVGQGGENQPQHF. The CDR3 DNA is TGTGCCAGCAGCGTGGGACAGGGGGGTGAGAATCAGCCCCAGCATTTT. The chain couples TRBV9 to TRBJ1-5; 11 bases line up with TRBD1. From germline, CDR1 is SGDLS and CDR2 YYNGEE. This CDR3 region has 16 residues. J gave up 4 bases and V 2 bases, and 5 bases lay outside the gene matches.

The chain uses TRBV6-1 and TRBJ2-3; D not certain. V was pared by 0 bases and J by 0 bases, with 4 bases between. The CDR3 spans 14 residues. Looked up from germline, CDR1 is MNHNS and CDR2 is SASEGT. Here the CDR3 reads CASSEAHSTDTQYF. In DNA form, the CDR3 reads TGTGCCAGCAGTGAAGCCCATAGCACAGATACGCAGTATTTT.

The chain employs TRBV3-1 (or the pseudogene TRBV3-2) and TRBJ1-2, with 7 nucleotides matching TRBD1. The CDR3 runs to 18 residues. The V segment lost 1 base and the J segment 5 bases; nucleotides outside the gene matches: 16. The germline gives CDR1 LGHDT, CDR2 YNNKEL (reference sequence). CDR3 bases: TGTGCCAGCAGCCAAGGATACCCGACAGGGTTTCATGAGTATGGCTACACCTTC. Translated, it gives CASSQGYPTGFHEYGYTF.

The CDR3 DNA follows: TGTGCCAGCAGCGTAGTACAGGCGAACACCGGGGAGCTGTTTTTT. This encodes CASSVVQANTGELFF. This chain links TRBV9 with TRBJ2-2, with a tentative D call TRBD1 (5 bases). The V gene lost 0 bases and the J gene lost 0 bases, with 6 bases spanning the gap. There are 15 residues in the CDR3. In germline, CDR1 is SGDLS, CDR2 YYNGEE.

The V gene is TRBV7-3, the J gene TRBJ2-1, with a tentative D call TRBD2 (5 bases). This CDR3 has 15 residues. The germline V gene encodes CDR1 SGHTA and CDR2 FQGTGA. V was pared by 2 bases and J by 0 bases, with 8 bases between. CDR3 coding DNA: TGTGCCAGCAGCTTAGAGGGAAACTCCTACAATGAGCAGTTCTTC. Amino acids: CASSLEGNSYNEQFF.

V usage is TRBV5-1 and J usage is TRBJ2-1; D is possibly TRBD1 (5 bases). The CDR3 has 14 amino acids. From germline, CDR1 is SGHRS and CDR2 YFSETQ. V was trimmed by 2 bases and J by 3 bases, leaving 9 bases between them. The CDR3 sequence: CASSFDSNYNEQFF. As DNA, the CDR3 is TGCGCCAGCAGCTTCGACAGTAACTACAATGAGCAGTTCTTC.

This sequence joins TRBV10-1 and TRBJ2-5; TRBD2 agrees at 9 bases. Per the germline V gene, CDR1 is WNHNN and CDR2 is SYGVQD (reference sequence). V trimming: 4 bases; J trimming: 4 bases; junction bases outside the gene matches: 1. This CDR3 has 13 residues. The DNA for the CDR3 is TGCGCCAGCAGTGGCGGGGGGGCAGAGACCCAGTACTTC. Its protein is CASSGGGAETQYF.